The 20 T cell receptor beta chains listed next were all sequenced from one sample in a study of shared clonotypes between healthy human individuals. TCRdb keeps only in-frame clones here, not all; method: immunoSEQ multiplex PCR. Of roughly 1 million clones listed, around 76% are singletons. Sequencing used memory CD4+ T cells sorted from blood. Subset specified: CD45RA-negative fraction. All receptors derive from a man between 18 and 29 years old in good health.

V usage is TRBV11-2 and J usage is TRBJ2-3; 7 bases align to TRBD1. The CDR3 length is 15 residues. V was clipped by 4 bases and J by 9 bases; unmatched bases: 13. Germline V gives CDR1 SGHAT, CDR2 FQNNGV. CDR3 coding DNA: TGTGCCAGCAGCTCTACAGGGGCGCAAGAGCCAACGCAGTATTTT. It is translated as CASSSTGAQEPTQYF.

Concerning this clone: Other nucleotide sequences from this sample produce the same CDR3. V and J are TRBV5-1 and TRBJ2-5; no firm D call. CDR1 SGHRS and CDR2 YFSETQ come from the germline V gene. This CDR3 region has 15 residues. Trimming stripped 0 bases from V and 3 bases from J, with 12 bases between. The CDR3 nucleotides read TGCGCCAGCAGCTTGGGAAGTGGCGGAGAAGAGACCCAGTACTTC. Amino acids: CASSLGSGGEETQYF.

This chain joins TRBV6-5 and TRBJ2-7; D might be TRBD1 (6 bases). Germline values: CDR1 MNHEY, CDR2 SVGAGI. Trimming pared 5 bases from V and 0 bases from J, leaving 11 bases between. CDR3 length equals 14 residues. The CDR3 coding sequence is TGTGCCAGCAGTACAGGGAAAAGCTCCTACGAGCAGTACTTC. Translation gives CASSTGKSSYEQYF.

The chain joins TRBV9 to TRBJ2-5; 8 bases fit TRBD2. V shed 7 bases and J 9 bases; nucleotides not matched to a gene: 14. There are 14 residues in the CDR3. Germline assignment: CDR1 SGDLS and CDR2 YYNGEE. The CDR3 region has the DNA TGTGCCAGCGGGCCGGGACTAGAGGTTTTGGCCCAGTACTTC. Its translation is CASGPGLEVLAQYF.

J is TRBJ2-7 and V is TRBV5-8, with 9 positions matching TRBD1. Germline V gene lookup returns CDR1 SGHTS and CDR2 YDEGEE. V gave up 2 bases and J gave up 2 bases; unmatched junction bases: 14. CDR3 length: 18 residues. CDR3 protein: CASSFFGRGTGTTYEQYF. The CDR3 DNA reads TGTGCCAGCAGCTTTTTCGGTCGTGGGACAGGGACCACCTACGAGCAGTACTTC.

V gene TRBV6-6 combines with J gene TRBJ2-5; 9 bases are a match to TRBD2. The CDR3 has 16 amino acids. The V gene end was trimmed by 7 bases and the J gene end by 4 bases; junction bases not matched to a gene: 13. Germline V gene data show CDR1 as MNHNY and CDR2 as SVGAGI (reference sequence). The CDR3 sequence: CASTSRLAGPPETQYF. Here the CDR3 DNA reads TGTGCCAGCACCTCGCGGCTAGCGGGGCCCCCAGAGACCCAGTACTTC.

J is TRBJ2-1 and V is TRBV19; TRBD2 aligns across 10 bases. The CDR3 totals 18 residues. Germline lookup yields CDR1 LNHDA and CDR2 SQIVND (reference sequence). The J segment lost 1 base and the V segment lost 7 bases, leaving 13 bases of the junction unmatched. The DNA for the CDR3 is TGTGCCAGTAAGGTCGGGCTAGCGGGAGTGTGGTCCTACAATGAGCAGTTCTTC. It specifies CASKVGLAGVWSYNEQFF.

A few counts support this clone. The V gene is TRBV6-5, the J gene TRBJ2-7; D is possibly TRBD1 (6 bases). CDR3 length: 14 amino acids. Germline values: CDR1 MNHEY, CDR2 SVGAGI. Trimming cost V 0 bases and J 7 bases, with 13 bases left between them. CDR3 in amino acids: CASSYSNPGTEQYF. The CDR3 region has the DNA TGTGCCAGCAGTTACTCGAATCCTGGGACAGAGCAGTACTTC.

The rearrangement links TRBV18 to TRBJ1-3, with unresolved D. There are 16 residues in the CDR3. Trimming pared 0 bases from V and 0 bases from J, leaving 9 bases between. Germline V gene lookup returns CDR1 KGHSH and CDR2 LQKENI. In DNA form, the CDR3 reads TGTGCCAGCTCACCACCTCATCGGAACTCTGGAAACACCATATATTTT. This encodes CASSPPHRNSGNTIYF.

This clone was seen a few times. The rearrangement uses TRBV23-1 and TRBJ1-1; no clear D. TRBV23-1 carries the ORF label, with uncertain function. V gave up 4 bases and J gave up 6 bases, with 6 bases separating them. The CDR3 runs 11 residues. The CDR3: CASSRQAEAFF. In nucleotides, the CDR3 is TGCGCCAGCAGTCGCCAGGCTGAAGCTTTCTTT.

This clone was observed a few times. The V call is TRBV27, the J call TRBJ2-6, with 7 bases aligning to TRBD2. CDR1 and CDR2 from the germline V gene are MNHEY and SMNVEV (reference sequence). The CDR3 extends over 16 amino acids. Losses at the gene ends were 5 bases for V and 0 bases for J; bases not matched to a gene: 4. CDR3 DNA sequence: TGTGCCAGCAGTCCCCGGGGGGTCTCTGGGGCCAACGTCCTGACTTTC. Translation gives CASSPRGVSGANVLTF.

This chain links TRBV6-6 with TRBJ2-3; D uncertain. Germline V lookup: CDR1 MNHNY, CDR2 SVGAGI (reference sequence). The CDR3 extends over 12 amino acids. V lost 2 bases, J lost 3 bases, and 3 bases lay in between. The CDR3 DNA sequence: TGTGCCAGCAGTTACGCGACAGATACGCAGTATTTT. Protein product: CASSYATDTQYF.

The J gene is TRBJ2-3, the V gene TRBV5-1; 11 bases are a match to TRBD2. The CDR3 totals 16 residues. Germline V CDR1 and CDR2: SGHRS, YFSETQ. V lost 1 base, J lost 4 bases, and 5 bases stayed unmatched. The CDR3 DNA follows: TGCGCCAGCAGCTTGTTAGCGGGGGGGTCGGCAGATACGCAGTATTTT. Its protein is CASSLLAGGSADTQYF.

The rearrangement links TRBV2 to TRBJ1-2; 7 bases align to TRBD1. CDR3 length: 13 residues. CDR1 and CDR2 from the germline V gene are SNHLY and FYNNEI. V shed 3 bases and J 6 bases; nucleotides not matched to a gene: 4. The CDR3 sequence is CASSDRQGNGYTF. The CDR3 DNA reads as TGTGCCAGCAGTGATAGACAGGGAAATGGCTACACCTTC.

This chain joins TRBV11-3 and TRBJ2-1; D might be TRBD1 (6 bases). The V gene lost 5 bases and the J gene lost 6 bases, with 14 bases spanning the gap. This CDR3 is 14 amino acids long. CDR1 and CDR2 from the germline V gene are SGHNT and YENEEA. This CDR3 reads CASSTGRGRNEQFF. The CDR3 DNA sequence: TGTGCCAGCAGCACAGGCAGGGGCCGCAATGAGCAGTTCTTC.

This clone was counted only a few times. This chain connects TRBV30 to TRBJ2-2; D is perhaps TRBD1 or TRBD2 (5 bases each). V was pared by 5 bases and J by 2 bases, with 9 bases between. The CDR3 runs 13 residues. The V gene's germline CDR1 is GTSNPN and CDR2 SVGIG (reference sequence). CDR3 amino acids: CAWGGFNTGELFF. The CDR3 DNA reads as TGTGCCTGGGGGGGATTTAACACCGGGGAGCTGTTTTTT. The full variable domain, completed using reference TRBV30 and TRBJ2-2, is SQTIHQWPATLVQPVGSPLSLECTVEGTSNPNLYWYRQAAGRGLQLLFYSVGIGQISSEVPQNLSASRPQDRQFILSSKKLLLSDSGFYLCAWGGFNTGELFFGEGSRLTVL.

The rearrangement joins TRBV2 to TRBJ1-5, with D maybe TRBD1 (6 bases). V was cut by 4 bases and J by 9 bases, with 10 bases left in between. Germline loops: CDR1 SNHLY, CDR2 FYNNEI. The CDR3 spans 12 residues. Here the CDR3 reads CASSAGAGPQHF. DNA for the CDR3: TGTGCCAGCAGTGCAGGGGCAGGGCCCCAGCATTTT.

Regarding this clone: The same CDR3 is also encoded by other DNA sequences in this sample. The chain's CDR3 is CASSLATASTDTQYF. CDR3 DNA: TGCGCCAGCAGCTTGGCTACGGCTTCCACAGATACGCAGTATTTT. The rearrangement uses TRBV5-1 and TRBJ2-3; D is unclear. The germline V gene encodes CDR1 SGHRS and CDR2 YFSETQ. V lost 0 bases to trimming and J lost 2 bases, with 10 bases between them. The CDR3 is made up of 15 amino acids.

V and J are TRBV28 and TRBJ2-6; a possible D gene is TRBD1 (5 bases). Germline V lookup: CDR1 MDHEN, CDR2 SYDVKM. This CDR3 comprises 16 residues. Trimming shortened V by 5 bases and J by 4 bases, and 15 bases separated the two germline ends. The CDR3 DNA reads TGTGCCAGCAGTCCCCCCCCTGGGGCAGGGGCCAACGTCCTGACTTTC. Residues: CASSPPPGAGANVLTF. Full variable domain (rest looked up from reference TRBV28 and TRBJ2-6): DVKVTQSSRYLVKRTGEKVFLECVQDMDHENMFWYRQDPGLGLRLIYFSYDVKMKEKGDIPEGYSVSREKKERFSLILESASTNQTSMYLCASSPPPGAGANVLTFGAGSRLTVL.

This chain joins TRBV5-4 and TRBJ2-6; D possibly corresponds to TRBD2 (6 bases). The CDR3 is made up of 17 amino acids. Germline V lookup: CDR1 SGHNT, CDR2 YYREEE (reference sequence). V lost 0 bases, J lost 2 bases, and 12 bases lay in between. This CDR3 reads CASSLAGTRPGANVLTF. The CDR3 region has the DNA TGTGCCAGCAGCTTGGCCGGGACTCGTCCTGGGGCCAACGTCCTGACTTTC.